This TCR beta chain was sequenced for a study of OX40 agonist ivuxolimab in advanced cancers. Overall study: Prior therapy, whether anti-PD-1, anti-PD-L1 or anti-CTLA-4, was allowed, and more than 35% had some.

This clone was found a few times. Trimming stripped 8 bases from V and 6 bases from J, with 14 bases between. The CDR3 length is 13 residues. CDR1 is MNHNY, CDR2 SVGAGI, per germline (reference sequence). Data came from immunoSEQ multiplex PCR; TCRdb stores just in-frame clones and leaves some out. The table lists about 41,000 clones, 70% to 90% of them singletons. The starting material was CD4+ or CD8+ T cells sorted from blood, obtained in a trial of the OX40 agonist ivuxolimab. V usage is TRBV6-6 and J usage is TRBJ2-1, with a weak D call TRBD2 (5 bases). The receptor was derived from an adult with an advanced solid tumor such as melanoma, head and neck, liver or kidney cancer. The CDR3 DNA is TGTGCCAGCCGGGAAAGTTCTAGCAATGAGCAGTTCTTC. This codes for CASRESSSNEQFF.